This is a list of T cell receptor beta chains from one sample in a study of cytomegalovirus exposure and HLA in healthy donors. The protocol was immunoSEQ multiplex PCR, while the TCRdb copy is restricted to in-frame clones and leaves out a portion. In the table there are approximately 250,000 clones, over 75% of which are singletons. The sequencing input was PBMCs. Every receptor here comes from a boy between 10 and 17 years old in good health and CMV-seronegative. The CDR3 runs from the conserved cysteine through the conserved F or W. The order of the fields is V gene, D gene, J gene, clone size, CDR3 protein, CDR3 DNA. D genes are given only for firm matches. A row's size may be missing; if present it is once, few, many or a size class.

V gene: TRBV18; D gene: TRBD2; J gene: TRBJ2-7; clone size: NA; CDR3 protein: CASSRSGGLTGGPHEQYF; CDR3 DNA: TGTGCCAGCTCACGTTCCGGGGGGTTGACGGGAGGGCCCCACGAGCAGTACTTC
V gene: TRBV2; D gene: NA; J gene: TRBJ1-1; clone size: NA; CDR3 protein: CASSDGRGAEAFF; CDR3 DNA: TGTGCCAGCAGTGACGGACGGGGGGCTGAAGCTTTCTTT
V gene: TRBV6-5; D gene: NA; J gene: TRBJ1-1; clone size: few; CDR3 protein: CASSYNRQMNTEAFF; CDR3 DNA: TGTGCCAGCAGTTACAACAGACAAATGAACACTGAAGCTTTCTTT
V gene: TRBV5-6; D gene: TRBD2; J gene: TRBJ2-1; clone size: NA; CDR3 protein: CASSPGEREGYSNEQFF; CDR3 DNA: TGTGCCAGCAGCCCTGGCGAGCGGGAGGGATATTCTAATGAGCAGTTCTTC
V gene: TRBV2; D gene: TRBD1; J gene: TRBJ2-4; clone size: NA; CDR3 protein: CASNLGQGAQGIQYF; CDR3 DNA: TGTGCCAGTAACCTCGGACAGGGGGCGCAGGGCATTCAGTACTTC
V gene: TRBV9; D gene: NA; J gene: TRBJ2-7; clone size: NA; CDR3 protein: CASSVALVDYEQYF; CDR3 DNA: TGTGCCAGCAGCGTAGCCCTAGTAGACTACGAGCAGTACTTC
V gene: TRBV7-9; D gene: TRBD1; J gene: TRBJ2-7; clone size: NA; CDR3 protein: CASSFEGTGGYEQYF; CDR3 DNA: TGTGCCAGCAGCTTCGAAGGGACAGGGGGCTACGAGCAGTACTTC
V gene: TRBV7-2; D gene: TRBD2; J gene: TRBJ2-5; clone size: NA; CDR3 protein: CASSRTRGETQYF; CDR3 DNA: TGTGCCAGCAGTCGGACTAGGGGAGAGACCCAGTACTTC
V gene: TRBV19; D gene: NA; J gene: TRBJ2-2; clone size: NA; CDR3 protein: CASSISRGLNTGELFF; CDR3 DNA: TGTGCCAGTAGTATATCTAGGGGGTTGAACACCGGGGAGCTGTTTTTT
V gene: TRBV28; D gene: NA; J gene: TRBJ1-5; clone size: NA; CDR3 protein: CASSPGGVPRGPQHF; CDR3 DNA: TGTGCCAGCAGTCCGGGAGGGGTCCCTCGTGGGCCCCAGCATTTT
V gene: TRBV19; D gene: NA; J gene: TRBJ1-1; clone size: NA; CDR3 protein: CASMGRSANTEAFF; CDR3 DNA: TGTGCCAGTATGGGCCGCTCGGCGAACACTGAAGCTTTCTTT
V gene: TRBV5-1; D gene: NA; J gene: TRBJ2-3; clone size: NA; CDR3 protein: CASSQTSPTDTQYF; CDR3 DNA: TGCGCCAGCAGCCAAACTAGCCCAACGGATACGCAGTATTTT
V gene: TRBV1; D gene: NA; J gene: TRBJ2-7; clone size: NA; CDR3 protein: CTSSQSVTSGPYEQYF; CDR3 DNA: TGCACCAGCAGCCAATCCGTGACTAGCGGGCCCTACGAGCAGTACTTC
V gene: TRBV2; D gene: NA; J gene: TRBJ2-5; clone size: NA; CDR3 protein: CASSDVYQETQYF; CDR3 DNA: TGTGCCAGCAGTGACGTGTACCAAGAGACCCAGTACTTC
V gene: TRBV19; D gene: TRBD2; J gene: TRBJ2-3; clone size: once; CDR3 protein: CASSIWLAETTDTQYF; CDR3 DNA: TGTGCCAGTAGTATTTGGCTAGCGGAGACCACAGATACGCAGTATTTT
V gene: TRBV5-6; D gene: NA; J gene: TRBJ2-1; clone size: NA; CDR3 protein: CASSLGQARYNEQFF; CDR3 DNA: TGTGCCAGCAGCTTGGGCCAGGCGAGATACAATGAGCAGTTCTTC
V gene: TRBV30; D gene: TRBD1; J gene: TRBJ2-7; clone size: NA; CDR3 protein: CAWSPDRGPYEQYF; CDR3 DNA: TGTGCCTGGAGTCCGGACAGGGGGCCCTACGAGCAGTACTTC
V gene: TRBV6-5; D gene: NA; J gene: TRBJ1-2; clone size: NA; CDR3 protein: CASSPGQTNYGYTF; CDR3 DNA: TGTGCCAGCAGCCCCGGACAGACTAACTATGGCTACACCTTC
V gene: TRBV7-7; D gene: TRBD2; J gene: TRBJ2-5; clone size: NA; CDR3 protein: CASSPLSPWRSGRARETQYF; CDR3 DNA: TGTGCCAGCAGCCCTCTTAGTCCCTGGCGTAGCGGGAGGGCAAGAGAGACCCAGTACTTC
V gene: TRBV4-2; D gene: TRBD1; J gene: TRBJ2-7; clone size: NA; CDR3 protein: CASSRDRGSLEQYF; CDR3 DNA: TGTGCCAGCAGCCGGGACAGGGGCTCCCTCGAGCAGTACTTC
V gene: TRBV10-3; D gene: NA; J gene: TRBJ2-5; clone size: NA; CDR3 protein: CAISVSQGETQYF; CDR3 DNA: TGTGCCATCAGTGTTTCCCAGGGGGAGACCCAGTACTTC
V gene: TRBV7-2; D gene: NA; J gene: TRBJ2-5; clone size: NA; CDR3 protein: CASSAGAGRGETQYF; CDR3 DNA: TGTGCCAGCAGCGCGGGGGCGGGGCGCGGAGAGACCCAGTACTTC
V gene: TRBV28; D gene: NA; J gene: TRBJ1-1; clone size: NA; CDR3 protein: CASRVPGVPNTEAFF; CDR3 DNA: TGTGCCAGCAGAGTCCCCGGGGTACCGAACACTGAAGCTTTCTTT
V gene: TRBV28; D gene: NA; J gene: TRBJ2-7; clone size: NA; CDR3 protein: CASSLSGRGKSYEQYF; CDR3 DNA: TGTGCCAGCAGTTTATCAGGAAGGGGGAAATCCTACGAGCAGTACTTC
V gene: TRBV6-5; D gene: NA; J gene: TRBJ1-6; clone size: NA; CDR3 protein: CASRIGQLDSPLHF; CDR3 DNA: TGTGCCAGCAGAATCGGACAGCTGGATTCACCCCTCCACTTT
V gene: TRBV13; D gene: TRBD1; J gene: TRBJ2-7; clone size: NA; CDR3 protein: CASNRGGEQYF; CDR3 DNA: TGTGCCAGCAACAGGGGTGGGGAGCAGTACTTC
V gene: TRBV6-1; D gene: TRBD2; J gene: TRBJ2-1; clone size: NA; CDR3 protein: CASRYTSGRANEQFF; CDR3 DNA: TGTGCCAGCAGGTATACTAGCGGGAGGGCCAATGAGCAGTTCTTC
V gene: TRBV18; D gene: NA; J gene: TRBJ2-1; clone size: once; CDR3 protein: CASSFGPGLGEGASYNEQFF; CDR3 DNA: TGTGCCAGCTCATTCGGCCCGGGACTAGGGGAGGGGGCCTCCTACAATGAGCAGTTCTTC
V gene: TRBV7-2; D gene: TRBD2; J gene: TRBJ2-7; clone size: NA; CDR3 protein: CASSLARLAGGPGISGKQYF; CDR3 DNA: TGTGCCAGCAGCTTAGCGCGGCTAGCGGGAGGGCCAGGGATCTCGGGTAAGCAGTACTTC
V gene: TRBV5-6; D gene: TRBD1; J gene: TRBJ1-5; clone size: NA; CDR3 protein: CASSYGLGQGGNQPQHF; CDR3 DNA: TGTGCCAGCAGCTACGGTCTGGGACAGGGGGGCAATCAGCCCCAGCATTTT
V gene: TRBV4-1; D gene: NA; J gene: TRBJ1-4; clone size: NA; CDR3 protein: CASSQVSSLGREKLFF; CDR3 DNA: TGCGCCAGCAGCCAAGTGTCTAGCCTCGGGAGAGAAAAACTGTTTTTT
V gene: TRBV18; D gene: TRBD1; J gene: TRBJ1-1; clone size: few; CDR3 protein: CASSSGTVNTEAFF; CDR3 DNA: TGTGCCAGCTCATCGGGGACAGTGAACACTGAAGCTTTCTTT
V gene: TRBV2; D gene: NA; J gene: TRBJ2-7; clone size: NA; CDR3 protein: CASSGPAGREQYF; CDR3 DNA: TGTGCCAGCAGCGGTCCAGCGGGTCGCGAGCAGTACTTC
V gene: TRBV7-9; D gene: NA; J gene: TRBJ2-1; clone size: NA; CDR3 protein: CASSFRQGLEQFF; CDR3 DNA: TGTGCCAGCAGCTTTAGACAGGGACTTGAGCAGTTCTTC
V gene: TRBV5-5; D gene: TRBD1; J gene: TRBJ2-7; clone size: NA; CDR3 protein: CASSPRWDRGFYEQYF; CDR3 DNA: TGTGCCAGCAGCCCCCGATGGGACAGGGGTTTTTACGAGCAGTACTTC
V gene: TRBV7-3; D gene: TRBD1; J gene: TRBJ1-2; clone size: NA; CDR3 protein: CASSIDREGGYTF; CDR3 DNA: TGTGCCAGCAGCATCGACAGGGAAGGCGGCTACACCTTC
V gene: TRBV6-6; D gene: NA; J gene: TRBJ1-6; clone size: few; CDR3 protein: CASSYLQNSPLHF; CDR3 DNA: TGTGCCAGCAGTTACTTACAAAATTCACCCCTCCACTTT
V gene: TRBV5-4; D gene: TRBD2; J gene: TRBJ2-5; clone size: NA; CDR3 protein: CASSLGGTTQETQYF; CDR3 DNA: TGTGCCAGCAGCTTGGGTGGGACTACCCAAGAGACCCAGTACTTC
V gene: TRBV6-5; D gene: TRBD1; J gene: TRBJ1-2; clone size: NA; CDR3 protein: CASSYSTGANYGYTF; CDR3 DNA: TGTGCCAGCAGTTACTCCACAGGGGCGAACTATGGCTACACCTTC
V gene: TRBV27; D gene: TRBD1; J gene: TRBJ1-2; clone size: NA; CDR3 protein: CASSSLGQGGYYGYTF; CDR3 DNA: TGTGCCAGCAGTTCCTTAGGACAGGGAGGATACTATGGCTACACCTTC
V gene: TRBV7-7; D gene: NA; J gene: TRBJ2-2; clone size: NA; CDR3 protein: CASSLSLGLDTGELFF; CDR3 DNA: TGTGCTAGCAGCTTATCGTTGGGACTTGACACCGGGGAGCTGTTTTTT
V gene: TRBV10-1; D gene: NA; J gene: TRBJ1-1; clone size: NA; CDR3 protein: CASSESLVGFGAFF; CDR3 DNA: TGCGCCAGCAGTGAGTCGCTAGTCGGGTTTGGTGCTTTCTTT
V gene: TRBV19; D gene: TRBD2; J gene: TRBJ2-7; clone size: NA; CDR3 protein: CASSIRTSGSSSYEQYF; CDR3 DNA: TGTGCCAGTAGTATTAGGACTAGCGGATCGAGCTCCTACGAGCAGTACTTC
V gene: TRBV9; D gene: TRBD2; J gene: TRBJ2-7; clone size: NA; CDR3 protein: CASSVEGGPTYEQYF; CDR3 DNA: TGTGCCAGCAGCGTAGAGGGAGGGCCCACCTACGAGCAGTACTTC
V gene: TRBV6-5; D gene: NA; J gene: TRBJ1-2; clone size: NA; CDR3 protein: CASRQGEGYTF; CDR3 DNA: TGTGCCAGCAGACAGGGAGAAGGCTACACCTTC
V gene: TRBV7-3; D gene: NA; J gene: TRBJ1-5; clone size: few; CDR3 protein: CASSLEGGNSNQPQHF; CDR3 DNA: TGTGCCAGCAGCTTAGAGGGCGGTAATAGCAATCAGCCCCAGCATTTT
V gene: TRBV5-1; D gene: TRBD2; J gene: TRBJ2-2; clone size: NA; CDR3 protein: CASSPGTSALTGELFF; CDR3 DNA: TGCGCCAGCAGCCCCGGGACTAGCGCCCTCACCGGGGAGCTGTTTTTT
V gene: TRBV30; D gene: TRBD1; J gene: TRBJ1-5; clone size: NA; CDR3 protein: CAWRDRGNQPQHF; CDR3 DNA: TGTGCCTGGAGGGACAGGGGCAATCAGCCCCAGCATTTT